This T cell receptor (beta chain) was found in a study of T cell responses to AZD1222 COVID-19 vaccine. CDR1 is SNHLY, CDR2 FYNNEI, per germline. The CDR3 runs to 13 residues. With V trimmed by 4 bases and J by 6 bases, 3 bases remained unmatched. Findings of the study overall: Donors, mostly white British, included more females; clonal diversity was possibly underestimated.

Measured with immunoSEQ multiplex PCR; TCRdb has only the in-frame clones, and not every one. The repertoire holds about 120,000 clones, 87% seen once, with around 3.2% in the top ten. With regard to this clone: Its antigen is not known.

The receptor's source is an adult in good health. The chain uses TRBV2 and TRBJ2-3; 8 nucleotides match TRBD1. Sequences were derived from peripheral blood, sampled on day 0 of AZD1222 vaccination. The CDR3 sequence: CASSADRVDTQYF. The CDR3 DNA follows: TGTGCCAGCAGTGCGGACAGGGTGGATACGCAGTATTTT.